Below, 24 T cell receptor beta chains from the same sample are listed, as sequenced in a study of OX40 agonist ivuxolimab in advanced cancers. Sequenced by immunoSEQ multiplex PCR; TCRdb stores in-frame clones only, minus some. The sample lists approximately 120,000 clones; less than 95% were seen once. This specimen consisted of CD4+ or CD8+ T cells sorted from blood, obtained in a trial of the OX40 agonist ivuxolimab. These receptors all stem from an adult with an advanced solid tumor such as melanoma, head and neck, liver or kidney cancer.

This chain joins TRBV30 and TRBJ2-5; unclear D gene. The CDR3 extends over 14 amino acids. CDR1 is GTSNPN, CDR2 SVGIG, per germline (reference sequence). V lost 4 bases, J lost 0 bases, and 12 bases lay in between. The CDR3 reads CAWNGVSHQETQYF. For the CDR3, the DNA is TGTGCCTGGAATGGAGTCTCTCACCAAGAGACCCAGTACTTC.

The chain recombines TRBV10-2 with TRBJ2-3, with 10 bases lining up with TRBD1. The CDR3 length is 17 residues. Trimming removed 0 bases from V and 6 bases from J; junction bases left unmatched: 9. Germline V gene lookup returns CDR1 WSHSY and CDR2 SAAADI. The CDR3 reads CASSESTDRGLVDTQYF. CDR3 coding DNA: TGCGCCAGCAGTGAGTCTACGGACAGGGGGTTGGTGGATACGCAGTATTTT.

This clone showed up just once. CDR3 DNA sequence: TGTGCCAGTAGCACCATGGGGCAGTTAGCCTACAATGAGCAGTTCTTC. It specifies CASSTMGQLAYNEQFF. The rearrangement joins TRBV19 to TRBJ2-1; TRBD1 might be the D (5 bases). With 6 bases removed from V and 2 bases from J, the gap between germline ends came to 17 bases. The length of the CDR3 is 16 residues. The V gene's germline CDR1 is LNHDA and CDR2 SQIVND (reference sequence).

The chain uses TRBV27 and TRBJ2-2, with D tentatively TRBD1 (6 bases). Germline lookup yields CDR1 MNHEY and CDR2 SMNVEV (reference sequence). V was trimmed by 1 base and J by 7 bases, leaving 13 bases between them. The CDR3 has 15 amino acids. The DNA of the CDR3 is TGTGCCAGCAGTTTATGGGCAGGGGATGTCGGGGAGCTGTTTTTT. Translation gives CASSLWAGDVGELFF.

The J gene is TRBJ1-2, the V gene TRBV9; D remains unclear. This CDR3 contains 13 residues. The germline V gene encodes CDR1 SGDLS and CDR2 YYNGEE. Trimming shortened V by 4 bases and J by 3 bases, and 10 bases separated the two germline ends. CDR3 sequence: CASSQGMDYGYTF. In DNA form, the CDR3 reads TGTGCCAGCAGCCAAGGAATGGACTATGGCTACACCTTC.

The V gene is TRBV7-6, the J gene TRBJ2-5, with D possibly being TRBD1 (5 bases). The length of the CDR3 is 13 residues. Germline CDR1 reads SGHVS; CDR2 reads FNYEAQ. Trimming cost V 2 bases and J 4 bases, with 8 bases left between them. The CDR3 is CASSLTGPETQYF. The CDR3 nucleotides are TGTGCCAGCAGCTTAACAGGTCCAGAGACCCAGTACTTC.

The sample holds one count of this clone. The chain is built from TRBV5-1 and TRBJ2-6, with D perhaps assigned TRBD1 or TRBD2 (5 bases each). CDR1 is SGHRS and CDR2 is YFSETQ in the germline V gene. This CDR3 spans 16 amino acids. With 4 bases removed from V and 1 base from J, the gap between germline ends came to 12 bases. CDR3 nucleotide sequence: TGCGCCAGCAGCGATACTGGGGGTTCTGGGGCCAACGTCCTGACTTTC. Protein sequence: CASSDTGGSGANVLTF.

V usage is TRBV18 and J usage is TRBJ1-1; 9 bases match TRBD1. Unmatched junction bases numbered 3, after V lost 4 bases and J lost 3 bases. CDR1 and CDR2 (germline): KGHSH, LQKENI. This CDR3 is 14 amino acids long. CDR3 DNA sequence: TGTGCCAGCTCACAATGGACAGGGGACACTGAAGCTTTCTTT. Translation: CASSQWTGDTEAFF.

This chain joins TRBV5-1 and TRBJ2-7; 9 nucleotides match TRBD2. J lost 2 bases, V lost 3 bases, and 3 bases had no gene match. CDR1 is SGHRS, CDR2 YFSETQ, per germline. CDR3 length: 14 residues. The CDR3 nucleotides read TGCGCCAGCAGCTCGGGACTAGCAGCCTACGAGCAGTACTTC. Translating it yields CASSSGLAAYEQYF. Variable domain in full (rest from reference TRBV5-1 and TRBJ2-7): KAGVTQTPRYLIKTRGQQVTLSCSPISGHRSVSWYQQTPGQGLQFLFEYFSETQRNKGNFPGRFSGRQFSNSRSEMNVSTLELGDSALYLCASSSGLAAYEQYFGPGTRLTVT.

The chain carries TRBV14 and TRBJ2-2; 7 nucleotides agree with TRBD2. The CDR3 covers 15 residues. CDR1 and CDR2 (germline): SGHDN, FVKESK. V dropped 4 bases and J dropped 5; count of bases not matched to a gene: 7. The CDR3 spells CASSPLAELTGELFF. The CDR3 DNA follows: TGTGCCAGCAGCCCCCTAGCGGAACTTACCGGGGAGCTGTTTTTT.

This rearrangement joins TRBV19 to TRBJ2-1, with 7 bases that match TRBD2. The CDR3 extends over 12 amino acids. Germline-derived CDR1 and CDR2 are LNHDA and SQIVND (reference sequence). Unmatched junction bases numbered 4, after V lost 4 bases and J lost 10 bases. The CDR3 DNA reads as TGTGCCAGTAGTACCCGTAGCGGGGAGCAGTTCTTC. Translated: CASSTRSGEQFF.

The chain combines TRBV11-1 with TRBJ2-4, with D possibly matching TRBD1 (5 bases). CDR1 is SGHAT, CDR2 FQDESV, per germline (reference sequence). CDR3 length: 16 amino acids. The V end lost 1 base, the J end lost 3 bases, and 13 bases lay between the germline ends. CDR3 protein: CASSLGQGSNKNIQYF. The CDR3 DNA follows: TGTGCCAGCAGCTTAGGTCAGGGTTCGAACAAAAACATTCAGTACTTC.

The chain couples TRBV5-1 to TRBJ2-1; 7 bases are a match to TRBD2. V trimming: 2 bases; J trimming: 5 bases; junction bases outside the gene matches: 10. Germline CDR1 is SGHRS and CDR2 is YFSETQ. The CDR3 contains 16 residues. The CDR3 sequence: CASSLIVGRENNEQFF. DNA for the CDR3: TGCGCCAGCAGCTTAATCGTGGGGCGGGAGAACAATGAGCAGTTCTTC.

The rearrangement joins TRBV7-2 to TRBJ1-5, with D possibly matching TRBD1 (6 bases). Trimming cost V 3 bases and J 1 base, with 13 bases left between them. The CDR3 is 16 residues long. Germline CDR1 and CDR2: SGHTA and FQGNSA. The CDR3 loop reads CASSFLGGASNQPQHF. The DNA of the CDR3 is TGTGCCAGCAGCTTCCTGGGGGGGGCGAGCAATCAGCCCCAGCATTTT.

This clone was seen a handful of times. The chain carries TRBV7-9 and TRBJ2-7, with D perhaps assigned TRBD1 or TRBD2 (5 bases each). Trimming cost V 3 bases and J 3 bases, with 9 bases left between them. Germline V CDR1 and CDR2: SEHNR, FQNEAQ (reference sequence). This CDR3 region has 13 residues. CDR3 amino acids: CASSFQGDYEQYF. The CDR3 DNA reads TGTGCCAGCAGCTTTCAGGGAGACTACGAGCAGTACTTC.

This clone was observed a single time. The chain is built from TRBV19 and TRBJ2-7; TRBD1 matches 9 bases. Germline lookup yields CDR1 LNHDA and CDR2 SQIVND (reference sequence). The CDR3 covers 14 residues. V dropped 5 bases and J dropped 4; count of bases not matched to a gene: 6. The CDR3 DNA sequence: TGTGCCAGTAGTTCCGGGGACAGGGTTTACGAGCAGTACTTC. The encoded protein is CASSSGDRVYEQYF.

In DNA form, the CDR3 reads TGTGCCAGCAGCGGGGTCGGGACAGGGGAATACGAGCAGTACTTC. As protein: CASSGVGTGEYEQYF. The chain links TRBV7-9 to TRBJ2-7; 10 bases line up with TRBD1. The CDR3 loop spans 15 amino acids. Germline V gene sequence: CDR1 SEHNR, CDR2 FQNEAQ (reference sequence). V lost 5 bases and J lost 4; bases outside the gene matches: 8.

This rearrangement joins TRBV6-5 to TRBJ2-1; maybe TRBD1 (6 bases). Deletions cut 2 bases from V and 3 bases from J, with 14 bases between. Germline lookup yields CDR1 MNHEY and CDR2 SVGAGI. The CDR3 is 16 amino acids. The chain's CDR3 is CASSYKGQGFYNEQFF. As DNA, the CDR3 is TGTGCCAGCAGTTACAAGGGGCAGGGGTTCTACAATGAGCAGTTCTTC.

This clone came up a few times. The chain employs TRBV7-8 and TRBJ2-5, with TRBD1 matching 7 bases. The V gene's germline CDR1 is SGHVS and CDR2 FQNEAQ. This CDR3 has 14 amino acids. The V gene end was trimmed by 3 bases and the J gene end by 1 base; junction bases not matched to a gene: 2. The CDR3 spells CASSFGTAQETQYF. The DNA for the CDR3 is TGTGCCAGCAGCTTCGGGACAGCCCAAGAGACCCAGTACTTC.

The J gene is TRBJ2-7, the V gene TRBV29-1; D call uncertain. Trimming removed 5 bases at V and 0 bases at J, with 11 bases between. The CDR3 has 13 amino acids. From germline, CDR1 is SQVTM and CDR2 ANQGSEA. CDR3 bases: TGCAGCGTTAACAACGGCCCCTCCTACGAGCAGTACTTC. Protein: CSVNNGPSYEQYF.

V gene TRBV19 combines with J gene TRBJ2-1; TRBD2 agrees at 14 bases. The length of the CDR3 is 16 residues. The V gene end was trimmed by 4 bases and the J gene end by 10 bases; junction bases not matched to a gene: 9. Germline assignment: CDR1 LNHDA and CDR2 SQIVND (reference sequence). The CDR3 DNA follows: TGTGCCAGTAGTACTGGGACTAGCGGGAGCCCCAGGGAGCAGTTCTTC. Amino acids: CASSTGTSGSPREQFF.

The V call is TRBV9, the J call TRBJ2-7; 8 nucleotides align to TRBD1. Germline-derived CDR1 and CDR2 are SGDLS and YYNGEE. V was clipped by 3 bases and J by 4 bases; unmatched bases: 9. CDR3 length: 15 amino acids. The CDR3 sequence: CASSARTGGFYEQYF. The CDR3 region has the DNA TGTGCCAGCAGCGCCCGTACAGGGGGTTTTTACGAGCAGTACTTC.

V usage is TRBV4-1 and J usage is TRBJ2-1; D is unclear. Trimming left V 9 bases short and J 0 bases short, with 9 bases between. Germline V gene sequence: CDR1 MGHRA, CDR2 YSYEKL. The CDR3 is made up of 13 amino acids. The CDR3 bases are TGCGCCAGTCAAAGTCGCTCCTACAATGAGCAGTTCTTC. This sequence encodes CASQSRSYNEQFF.

The V call is TRBV29-1, the J call TRBJ1-2, with D maybe TRBD1 (5 bases). The germline gives CDR1 SQVTM, CDR2 ANQGSEA. V was clipped by 6 bases and J by 1 base, with 15 bases between them. The CDR3 has 14 residues. The CDR3 sequence: CSVGVRQFNYGYTF. In nucleotides, the CDR3 is TGCAGCGTGGGGGTGCGGCAGTTTAACTATGGCTACACCTTC.